This record concerns one TCR beta chain sequence. The method was immunoSEQ multiplex PCR; TCRdb's version includes in-frame clones alone and lacks a portion of them. The top ten hold more than 0.95% of the sample, which has 1.5 million to 2.5 million clones, about 95% seen once. This sample was included in a study of shared clonotypes between healthy human individuals. CD45RO-negative, CCR7-selected cells formed the naive CD8 fraction, which excluded terminally differentiated effector memory CD45RA+ cells. Source material: naive CD8+ T cells sorted from blood. The TCR was taken from a man younger than 30 in good health.

The CDR3 region is CASWTGITYEQYF. CDR3 in DNA: TGTGCCAGTTGGACAGGGATCACCTACGAGCAGTACTTC. The genes are TRBV21-1 and TRBJ2-7; TRBD1, the table's D call, lacks a check against the DNA. TRBV21-1 is designated a pseudogene. The CDR3 is made up of 13 amino acids.